This T cell receptor beta chain is from a study of shared clonotypes between healthy human individuals. The wider study: The donors, two women and three men, were aged 18 to 49. Three CD4 naive, three CD4 memory, two CD8 naive and one CD8 memory plate were used per donor. Notes on the study in general: Clonotypes which were not shared had lower generation probabilities than clonotypes that all four donors shared.

This CDR3 has 15 residues. The germline V gene encodes CDR1 SGHAT and CDR2 FQNNGV. Trimming shortened V by 6 bases and J by 0 bases, and 12 bases separated the two germline ends. The assay ran at deep level. The method was immunoSEQ multiplex PCR; TCRdb's version includes in-frame clones alone and lacks a portion of them. Among 650,000 to 750,000 clones, about 78% were seen once, and the ten largest hold approximately 1.8%. As concerns this clone: What it binds is not known.

The sequence was obtained from a woman in her 30s in good health. J is TRBJ2-1 and V is TRBV11-2; D not resolved. The sequencing sample was made of memory CD4+ T cells sorted from blood. Subset defined: CD45RA-negative fraction. The CDR3 DNA follows: TGTGCCAGCAGGCCAACAGTGACCTCCTACAATGAGCAGTTCTTC. It encodes CASRPTVTSYNEQFF.